These T cell receptor beta chains were read from a single sample in a study of blood T cell repertoires in COVID-19. The protocol was immunoSEQ multiplex PCR, while the TCRdb copy is restricted to in-frame clones and leaves out a portion. The sample holds fewer than 200,000 clones, approximately 87% seen once. Material: peripheral blood. All receptors come from a woman in her 70s with COVID-19, enrolled during active disease. The CDR3 runs from the conserved cysteine through the conserved F or W. D genes are given only for firm matches. Size tells how often a clone was seen (once, few, many) or the class of an expanded clone, and some rows leave it out.

size: -
V: TRBV7-9
J: TRBJ2-7
D: TRBD2
CDR3: CASSLERRSSGVNEQYF
DNA: TGTGCCAGCAGCTTAGAACGCAGATCTAGCGGGGTTAACGAGCAGTACTTC

size: -
V: TRBV3-1/TRBV3-2
J: TRBJ2-7
D: TRBD1
CDR3: CASSHRTGLYEQYF
DNA: TGTGCCAGCAGCCACAGGACAGGGCTCTACGAGCAGTACTTC

size: -
V: TRBV6-5
J: TRBJ2-7
D: TRBD1
CDR3: CASSWPGQPYEQYF
DNA: TGTGCCAGCAGTTGGCCGGGACAGCCTTACGAGCAGTACTTC

size: -
V: TRBV7-2
J: TRBJ2-1
D: -
CDR3: CASSPRVDNEQFF
DNA: TGTGCCAGCAGCCCCCGAGTCGACAATGAGCAGTTCTTC

size: once
V: TRBV29-1
J: TRBJ1-2
D: -
CDR3: CSAMPRSGGYTF
DNA: TGCAGCGCGATGCCTCGCTCGGGGGGCTACACCTTC

size: -
V: TRBV6-2/TRBV6-3
J: TRBJ1-1
D: -
CDR3: CASSYQLGRKAFF
DNA: TGTGCCAGCAGTTACCAACTCGGCAGGAAAGCTTTCTTT

size: -
V: TRBV10-3
J: TRBJ1-1
D: -
CDR3: CAIRIKQDTEAFF
DNA: TGTGCCATCAGGATTAAGCAAGACACTGAAGCTTTCTTT

size: -
V: TRBV10-3
J: TRBJ1-2
D: -
CDR3: CAISDGPQGGYTF
DNA: TGTGCCATCAGTGATGGGCCCCAGGGGGGCTACACCTTC

size: -
V: TRBV6-6
J: TRBJ1-5
D: -
CDR3: CASTMTGSNQPQHF
DNA: TGTGCCAGCACCATGACAGGTTCCAATCAGCCCCAGCATTTT

size: -
V: TRBV9
J: TRBJ1-4
D: -
CDR3: CASSQDTENEKLFF
DNA: TGTGCCAGCAGCCAGGACACGGAGAACGAAAAACTGTTTTTT

size: -
V: TRBV2
J: TRBJ1-1
D: -
CDR3: CASSDPGRVNTEAFF
DNA: TGTGCCAGCAGCGACCCGGGCAGGGTGAACACTGAAGCTTTCTTT

size: -
V: TRBV6-5
J: TRBJ1-5
D: -
CDR3: CASSRGGLNQPQHF
DNA: TGTGCCAGCAGTCGGGGGGGGCTCAATCAGCCCCAGCATTTT

size: -
V: TRBV28
J: TRBJ2-5
D: TRBD2
CDR3: CASTRFSGRAETQYF
DNA: TGTGCCAGCACCAGGTTTAGCGGGAGGGCAGAGACCCAGTACTTC

size: -
V: TRBV11-3
J: TRBJ2-1
D: -
CDR3: CASSLDPSEQFF
DNA: TGTGCCAGCAGCTTAGATCCGTCTGAGCAGTTCTTC

size: -
V: TRBV6-2/TRBV6-3
J: TRBJ2-7
D: -
CDR3: CASSYGPYYEQYF
DNA: TGTGCCAGCAGTTACGGCCCGTACTACGAGCAGTACTTC

size: -
V: TRBV4-1
J: TRBJ2-7
D: TRBD1
CDR3: CASSHGQGGYEQYF
DNA: TGCGCCAGCAGCCATGGACAGGGGGGCTACGAGCAGTACTTC

size: -
V: TRBV5-1
J: TRBJ2-3
D: TRBD2
CDR3: CASSTSATDTQYF
DNA: TGCGCCAGCAGTACTAGCGCTACAGATACGCAGTATTTT

size: -
V: TRBV5-1
J: TRBJ2-3
D: -
CDR3: CASRQDQGTDTQYF
DNA: TGCGCCAGCAGACAGGACCAGGGCACAGATACGCAGTATTTT

size: -
V: TRBV7-8
J: TRBJ2-3
D: -
CDR3: CASSSQGETTDF
DNA: TGTGCCAGCAGCTCACAAGGAGAGACTACGGATTTT

size: -
V: TRBV7-8
J: TRBJ2-1
D: -
CDR3: CASSLWVADEQFF
DNA: TGTGCCAGCAGCTTATGGGTAGCCGATGAGCAGTTCTTC

size: once
V: TRBV28
J: TRBJ2-1
D: TRBD1
CDR3: CASSTGVNEQFF
DNA: TGTGCCAGCAGCACAGGGGTCAATGAGCAGTTCTTC

size: few
V: TRBV19
J: TRBJ2-2
D: TRBD2
CDR3: CASTPSGITGELFF
DNA: TGTGCCAGTACCCCTAGCGGGATCACCGGGGAGCTGTTTTTT

size: -
V: TRBV24-1
J: TRBJ2-3
D: TRBD1
CDR3: CATKDRVRDTQYF
DNA: TGTGCCACCAAGGACAGGGTGCGAGATACGCAGTATTTT

size: -
V: TRBV24-1
J: TRBJ2-5
D: -
CDR3: CATRPTGQETQYF
DNA: TGTGCCACCAGGCCCACAGGCCAAGAGACCCAGTACTTC

size: -
V: TRBV18
J: TRBJ2-4
D: TRBD1
CDR3: CASSRQGGGNIQYF
DNA: TGTGCCAGCTCACGACAGGGCGGAGGAAACATTCAGTACTTC

size: -
V: TRBV6-2/TRBV6-3
J: TRBJ2-1
D: -
CDR3: CASSYSSRLEQFF
DNA: TGTGCCAGCAGTTACTCGTCGCGTCTGGAGCAGTTCTTC

size: -
V: TRBV12-3/TRBV12-4
J: TRBJ2-7
D: TRBD1
CDR3: CASGQGAHEQYF
DNA: TGTGCCAGCGGGCAGGGGGCGCACGAGCAGTACTTC

size: -
V: TRBV7-9
J: TRBJ2-5
D: -
CDR3: CASSPTPQVDKETQYF
DNA: TGTGCCAGCAGCCCCACGCCTCAGGTTGATAAAGAGACCCAGTACTTC

size: -
V: TRBV19
J: TRBJ1-5
D: -
CDR3: CARRQRNSNQPQHF
DNA: TGTGCCAGACGACAGAGAAATAGCAATCAGCCCCAGCATTTT

size: -
V: TRBV2
J: TRBJ1-4
D: TRBD1
CDR3: CASKGTGTGNEKLFF
DNA: TGTGCCAGCAAGGGGACCGGGACAGGGAATGAAAAACTGTTTTTT

size: once
V: TRBV3-1/TRBV3-2
J: TRBJ2-5
D: TRBD2
CDR3: CASLGTSGRKRETQYF
DNA: TGTGCCAGCCTCGGGACTAGCGGGAGGAAAAGAGAGACCCAGTACTTC

size: -
V: TRBV19
J: TRBJ2-7
D: TRBD2
CDR3: CASSNSGGSSYEQYF
DNA: TGTGCCAGTAGTAATAGCGGGGGAAGCTCCTACGAGCAGTACTTC

size: -
V: TRBV3-1/TRBV3-2
J: TRBJ2-3
D: TRBD1
CDR3: CASSQIQGAIDTQYF
DNA: TGTGCCAGCAGCCAGATACAGGGGGCGATAGATACGCAGTATTTT

size: -
V: TRBV5-4
J: TRBJ2-1
D: TRBD2
CDR3: CASRNPGRGTKGQFF
DNA: TGTGCCAGCAGGAACCCCGGGAGGGGTACAAAGGGGCAGTTCTTC

size: few
V: TRBV5-6
J: TRBJ1-3
D: -
CDR3: CASSLGGGTIYF
DNA: TGTGCCAGCAGCTTGGGGGGAGGCACCATATATTTT